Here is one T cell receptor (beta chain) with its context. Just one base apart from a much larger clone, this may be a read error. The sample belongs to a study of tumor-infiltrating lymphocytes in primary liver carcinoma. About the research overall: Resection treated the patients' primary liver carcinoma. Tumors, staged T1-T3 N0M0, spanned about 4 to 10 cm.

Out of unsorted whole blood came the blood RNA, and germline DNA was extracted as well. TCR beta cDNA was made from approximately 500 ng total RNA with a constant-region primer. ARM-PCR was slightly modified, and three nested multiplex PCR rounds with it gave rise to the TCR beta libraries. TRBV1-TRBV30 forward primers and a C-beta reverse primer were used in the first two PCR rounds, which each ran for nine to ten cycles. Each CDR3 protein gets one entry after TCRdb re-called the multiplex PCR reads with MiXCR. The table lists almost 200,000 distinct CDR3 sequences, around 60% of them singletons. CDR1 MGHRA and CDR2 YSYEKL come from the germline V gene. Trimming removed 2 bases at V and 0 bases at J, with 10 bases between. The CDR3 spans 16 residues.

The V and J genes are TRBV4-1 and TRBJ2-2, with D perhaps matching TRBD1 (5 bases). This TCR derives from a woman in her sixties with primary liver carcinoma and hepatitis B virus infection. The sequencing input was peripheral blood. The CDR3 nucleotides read TGCGCCAGCAGCCAACGGCAGGGTCCGAACACCGGGGAGCTGTTTTTT. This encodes CASSQRQGPNTGELFF.